These 5 T cell receptor beta chains were all obtained from the same sample, sequenced in a study of regulatory T cells in long-lasting Graves disease. TCR beta libraries were built with iRepertoire HTBI primers and Arm-PCR of CDR3 regions. One entry per CDR3 protein results from TCRdb running MiXCR on the multiplex PCR reads. The sample shows about 500,000 distinct CDR3 sequences, 15% to 20% of them seen only once. Time point meaning: newly diagnosed GD, antithyroid drugs for less than 3 months. Researchers made the TCR library from RNA that was extracted from PBMCs. These same records also appear under a second study, on T cells in Graves' hyperthyroidism and ophthalmopathy.

The sequencing used peripheral blood mononuclear cells (PBMCs), collected at new diagnosis, from a patient treated with antithyroid drugs. These receptors all stem from a man in his forties or fifties with Graves disease.

This clonotype was seen only a few times. This chain joins TRBV20-1 and TRBJ2-1; no reliable D call. The CDR3 has 14 amino acids. Germline lookup yields CDR1 DFQATT and CDR2 SNEGSKA (reference sequence). Trimming left V 5 bases short and J 5 bases short, with 16 bases between. The CDR3 DNA follows: TGCAGTGCTTTTCCTGGACGGCTCAACAATGAGCAGTTCTTC. It specifies CSAFPGRLNNEQFF.

This clonotype was seen ten or more times. The chain couples TRBV11-2 to TRBJ1-1; D remains ambiguous. Between the trimmed V and J ends, which lost 2 bases and 3 bases, there was a span of 7 bases. CDR1 is SGHAT and CDR2 is FQNNGV in the germline V gene. This CDR3 spans 13 amino acids. The CDR3 loop reads CASSLTLDTEAFF. As DNA, the CDR3 is TGTGCCAGCAGCTTAACGTTGGACACTGAAGCTTTCTTT.

This clonotype was seen a few times. The rearrangement joins TRBV12-3 or TRBV12-4 to TRBJ1-6, with D uncertain. V was trimmed by 4 bases and J by 7 bases, leaving 8 bases between them. The CDR3 sequence is 13 residues long. The CDR3 sequence: CASSYSVNSPLHF. Here the CDR3 DNA reads TGTGCCAGCAGTTATTCCGTAAATTCACCCCTCCACTTT.

This clonotype was seen a few times. The chain recombines TRBV7-9 with TRBJ2-1; perhaps TRBD1 as D (6 bases). The CDR3 covers 17 residues. The germline V and J ends were trimmed by 5 bases and 4 bases, with 21 bases remaining between them. In germline, CDR1 is SEHNR, CDR2 FQNEAQ (reference sequence). The CDR3 sequence: CASSPLFRGDLYNEQFF. The CDR3 nucleotides read TGTGCCAGCAGCCCTTTATTCAGGGGAGACCTTTACAATGAGCAGTTCTTC. The whole variable domain, filled in from reference TRBV7-9 and TRBJ2-1, reads DTGVSQNPRHKITKRGQNVTFRCDPISEHNRLYWYRQTLGQGPEFLTYFQNEAQLEKSRLLSDRFSAERPKGSFSTLEIQRTEQGDSAMYLCASSPLFRGDLYNEQFFGPGTRLTVL.

Regarding this clonotype: Since a much larger clone is just one base distant, this may be a read error. The chain is built from TRBV7-3 and TRBJ2-7; D is possibly TRBD1 or TRBD2 (5 bases each). Germline loops: CDR1 SGHTA, CDR2 FQGTGA. There are 17 residues in the CDR3. Trimming stripped 4 bases from V and 6 bases from J, with 25 bases between. CDR3 bases: TGTGCCAGCAGCTCCCTTGGGGACCAGCGGAAATTGGGCGAGCAGTACTTC. This codes for CASSSLGDQRKLGEQYF.